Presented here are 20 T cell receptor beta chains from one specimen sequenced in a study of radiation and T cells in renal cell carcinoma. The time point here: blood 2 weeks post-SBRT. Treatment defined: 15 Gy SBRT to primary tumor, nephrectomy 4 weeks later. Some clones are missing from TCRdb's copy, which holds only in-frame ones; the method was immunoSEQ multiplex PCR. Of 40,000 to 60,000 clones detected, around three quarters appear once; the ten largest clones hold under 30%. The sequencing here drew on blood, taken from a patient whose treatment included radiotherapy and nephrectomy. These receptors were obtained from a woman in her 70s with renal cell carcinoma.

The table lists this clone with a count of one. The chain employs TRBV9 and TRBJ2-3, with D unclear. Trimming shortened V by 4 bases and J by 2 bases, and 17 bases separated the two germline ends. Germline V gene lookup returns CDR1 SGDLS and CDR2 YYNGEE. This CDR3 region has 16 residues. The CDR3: CASSLTLFPPTDTQYF. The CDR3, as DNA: TGTGCCAGCAGCCTCACCCTCTTCCCTCCCACAGATACGCAGTATTTT.

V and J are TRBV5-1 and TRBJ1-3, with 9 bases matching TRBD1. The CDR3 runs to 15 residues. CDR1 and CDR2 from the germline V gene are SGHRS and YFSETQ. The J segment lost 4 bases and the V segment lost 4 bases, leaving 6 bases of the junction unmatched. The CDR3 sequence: CASSPSGQGGNTIYF. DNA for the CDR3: TGCGCCAGCAGCCCCTCGGGACAGGGAGGAAACACCATATATTTT.

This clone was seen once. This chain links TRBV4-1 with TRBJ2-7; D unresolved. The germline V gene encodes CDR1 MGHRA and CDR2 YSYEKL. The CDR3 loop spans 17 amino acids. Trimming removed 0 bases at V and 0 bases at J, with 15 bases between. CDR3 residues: CASSQDSRSTPSYEQYF. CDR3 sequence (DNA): TGCGCCAGCAGCCAAGACAGCCGAAGTACTCCCTCCTACGAGCAGTACTTC.

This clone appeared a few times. CDR3 nucleotides: TGTGCCAGCAGTGAACGGTTCTCTGGGGCCAACGTCCTGACTTTC. Protein sequence: CASSERFSGANVLTF. The chain uses TRBV6-1 and TRBJ2-6; D gene ambiguous. The CDR3 spans 15 residues. Germline CDR1 is MNHNS and CDR2 is SASEGT. Between the trimmed V and J ends, which lost 2 bases and 0 bases, there was a span of 5 bases.

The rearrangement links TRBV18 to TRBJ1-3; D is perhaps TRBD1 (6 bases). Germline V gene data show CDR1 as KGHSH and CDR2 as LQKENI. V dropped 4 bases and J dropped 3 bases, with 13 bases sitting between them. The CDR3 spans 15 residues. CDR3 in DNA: TGTGCCAGCTCACGGAACACAGGGATTGGAAACACCATATATTTT. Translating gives CASSRNTGIGNTIYF.

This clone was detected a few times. The CDR3 region is CASGAPLGNHYEQYF. In DNA, the CDR3 is TGTGCTAGTGGTGCCCCCCTGGGGAACCACTACGAGCAGTACTTC. The rearrangement links TRBV12-5 to TRBJ2-7; D not certain. Trimming stripped 5 bases from V and 3 bases from J, with 17 bases between. The germline V gene has CDR1 LGHNT and CDR2 FRNRAP. The CDR3 is 15 amino acids. The full variable domain, in which reference TRBV12-5 and TRBJ2-7 provide the parts outside the CDR3, is DARVTQTPRHKVTEMGQEVTMRCQPILGHNTVFWYRQTMMQGLELLAYFRNRAPLDDSGMPKDRFSAEMPDATLATLKIQPSEPRDSAVYFCASGAPLGNHYEQYFGPGTRLTVT.

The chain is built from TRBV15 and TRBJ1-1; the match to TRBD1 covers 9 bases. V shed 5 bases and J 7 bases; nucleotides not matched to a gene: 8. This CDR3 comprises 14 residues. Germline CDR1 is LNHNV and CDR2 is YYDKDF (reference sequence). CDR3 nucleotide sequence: TGTGCCACCAGCGCTCTACAGGGACAGGGTGAAGCTTTCTTT. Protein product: CATSALQGQGEAFF.

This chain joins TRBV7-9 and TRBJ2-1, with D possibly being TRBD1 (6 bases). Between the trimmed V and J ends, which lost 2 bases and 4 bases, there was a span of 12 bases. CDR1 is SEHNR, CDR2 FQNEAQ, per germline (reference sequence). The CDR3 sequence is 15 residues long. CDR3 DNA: TGTGCCAGCAGCTTACCCGGGACACTATACAATGAGCAGTTCTTC. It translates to CASSLPGTLYNEQFF.

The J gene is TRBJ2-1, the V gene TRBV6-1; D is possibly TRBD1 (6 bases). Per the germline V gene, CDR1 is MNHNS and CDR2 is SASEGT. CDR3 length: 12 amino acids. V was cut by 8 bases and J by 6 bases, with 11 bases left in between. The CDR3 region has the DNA TGTGCCAGCTCTTCAGGGGCCAATGAGCAGTTCTTC. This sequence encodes CASSSGANEQFF.

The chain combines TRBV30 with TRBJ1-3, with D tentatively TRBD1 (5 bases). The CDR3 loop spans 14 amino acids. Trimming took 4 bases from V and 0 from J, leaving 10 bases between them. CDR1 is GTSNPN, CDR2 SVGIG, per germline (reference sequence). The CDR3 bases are TGTGCCTGGACCTGGGGGGACTCTGGAAACACCATATATTTT. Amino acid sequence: CAWTWGDSGNTIYF.

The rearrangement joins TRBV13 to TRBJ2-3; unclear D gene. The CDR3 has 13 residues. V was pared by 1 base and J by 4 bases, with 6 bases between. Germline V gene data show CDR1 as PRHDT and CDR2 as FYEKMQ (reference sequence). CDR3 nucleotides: TGTGCCAGCAGCTTAGCGGGCCCAGATACGCAGTATTTT. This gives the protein CASSLAGPDTQYF. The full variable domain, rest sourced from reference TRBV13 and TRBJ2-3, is AAGVIQSPRHLIKEKRETATLKCYPIPRHDTVYWYQQGPGQDPQFLISFYEKMQSDKGSIPDRFSAQQFSDYHSELNMSSLELGDSALYFCASSLAGPDTQYFGPGTRLTVL.

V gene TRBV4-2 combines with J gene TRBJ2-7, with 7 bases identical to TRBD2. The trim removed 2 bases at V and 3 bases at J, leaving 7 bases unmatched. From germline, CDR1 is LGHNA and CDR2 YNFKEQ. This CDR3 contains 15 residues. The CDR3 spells CASSQSSGDFYEQYF. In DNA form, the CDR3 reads TGTGCCAGCAGCCAATCTAGCGGAGATTTCTACGAGCAGTACTTC.

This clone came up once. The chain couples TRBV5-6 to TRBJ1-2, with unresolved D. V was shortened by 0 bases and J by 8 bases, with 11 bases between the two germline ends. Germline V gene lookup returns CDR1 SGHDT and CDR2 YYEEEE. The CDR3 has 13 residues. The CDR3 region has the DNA TGTGCCAGCAGCTTGGTGGCCGCCGGCGGCTACACCTTC. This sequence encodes CASSLVAAGGYTF.

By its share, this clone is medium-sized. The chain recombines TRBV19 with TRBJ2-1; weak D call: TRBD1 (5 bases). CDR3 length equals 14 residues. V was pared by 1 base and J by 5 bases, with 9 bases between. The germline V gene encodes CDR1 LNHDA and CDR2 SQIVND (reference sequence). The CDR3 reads CASSIVTGHNEQFF. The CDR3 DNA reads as TGTGCCAGTAGTATAGTAACAGGTCACAATGAGCAGTTCTTC.

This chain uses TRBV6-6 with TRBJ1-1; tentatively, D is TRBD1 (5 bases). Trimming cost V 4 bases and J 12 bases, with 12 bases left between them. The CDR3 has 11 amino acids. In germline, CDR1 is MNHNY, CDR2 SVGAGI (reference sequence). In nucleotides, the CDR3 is TGTGCCAGCAGTTTTAGGGGAGAGACTTTCTTT. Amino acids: CASSFRGETFF.

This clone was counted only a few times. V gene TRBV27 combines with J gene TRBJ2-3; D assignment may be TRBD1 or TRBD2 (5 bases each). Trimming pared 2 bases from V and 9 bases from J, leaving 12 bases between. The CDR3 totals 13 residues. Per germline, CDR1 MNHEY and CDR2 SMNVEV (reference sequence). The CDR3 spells CASSLRVWGTQYF. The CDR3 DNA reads TGTGCCAGCAGTTTACGGGTATGGGGGACGCAGTATTTT.

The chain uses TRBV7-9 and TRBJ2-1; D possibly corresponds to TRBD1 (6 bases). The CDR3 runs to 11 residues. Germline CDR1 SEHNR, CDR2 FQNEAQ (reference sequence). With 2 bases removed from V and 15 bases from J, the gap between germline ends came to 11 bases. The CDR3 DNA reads TGTGCCAGCAGCTTAAGCCAGGGGTGGTTCTTC. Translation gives CASSLSQGWFF.

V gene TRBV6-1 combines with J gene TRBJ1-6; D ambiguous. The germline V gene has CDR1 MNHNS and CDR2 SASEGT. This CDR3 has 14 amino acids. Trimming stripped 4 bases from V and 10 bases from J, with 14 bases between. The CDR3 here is CASSGPDLRSPLHF. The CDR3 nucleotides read TGTGCCAGCAGTGGGCCGGACCTGAGGTCACCCCTCCACTTT.

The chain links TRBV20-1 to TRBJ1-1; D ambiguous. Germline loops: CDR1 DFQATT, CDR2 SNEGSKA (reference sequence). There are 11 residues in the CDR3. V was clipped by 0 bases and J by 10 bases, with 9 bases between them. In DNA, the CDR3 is TGCAGTGCTAGAGATCGCTTTAGAGCTTTCTTT. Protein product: CSARDRFRAFF.

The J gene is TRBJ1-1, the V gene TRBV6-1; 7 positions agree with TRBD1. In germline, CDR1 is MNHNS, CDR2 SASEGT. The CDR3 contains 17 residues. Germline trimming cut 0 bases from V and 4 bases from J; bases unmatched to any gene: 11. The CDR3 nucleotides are TGTGCCAGCAGTGAAGCTCCGGACAGGCAGTGGTCCACTGAAGCTTTCTTT. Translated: CASSEAPDRQWSTEAFF.